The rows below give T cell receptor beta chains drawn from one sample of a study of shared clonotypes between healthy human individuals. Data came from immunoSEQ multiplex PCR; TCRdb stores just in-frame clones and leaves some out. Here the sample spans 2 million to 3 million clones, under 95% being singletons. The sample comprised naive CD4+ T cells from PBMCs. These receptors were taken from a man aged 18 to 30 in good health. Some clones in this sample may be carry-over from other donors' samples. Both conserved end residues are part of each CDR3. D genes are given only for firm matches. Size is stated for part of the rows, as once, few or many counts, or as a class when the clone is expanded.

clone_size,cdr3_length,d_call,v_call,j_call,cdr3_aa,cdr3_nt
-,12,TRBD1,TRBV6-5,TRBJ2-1,CASSDRVREQFF,TGTGCCAGCAGCGACAGGGTCCGTGAGCAGTTCTTC
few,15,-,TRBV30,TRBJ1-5,CAWSLSTPSNQPQHF,TGTGCCTGGAGTTTATCCACCCCGAGCAATCAGCCCCAGCATTTT
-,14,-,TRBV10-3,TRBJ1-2,CAISESREVYGYTF,TGTGCCATCAGTGAGTCAAGGGAAGTTTATGGCTACACCTTC
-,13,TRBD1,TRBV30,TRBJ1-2,CALPEKGGGGYTF,TGTGCCCTTCCCGAGAAAGGGGGCGGTGGCTACACCTTC
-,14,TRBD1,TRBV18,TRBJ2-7,CASSPPGTAMKQYF,TGTGCCAGCTCACCACCCGGGACAGCTATGAAGCAGTACTTC
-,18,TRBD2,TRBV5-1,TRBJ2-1,CASKGLAGEGSSYNEQFF,TGCGCCAGCAAGGGACTAGCGGGAGAAGGGAGCTCCTACAATGAGCAGTTCTTC
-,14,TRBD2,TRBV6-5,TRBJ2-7,CASSAGLADYEQYF,TGTGCCAGCAGTGCGGGACTAGCGGATTACGAGCAGTACTTC
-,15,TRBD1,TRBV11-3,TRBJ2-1,CASSLGTGGYNEQFF,TGTGCCAGCAGCCTTGGGACAGGGGGTTACAATGAGCAGTTCTTC
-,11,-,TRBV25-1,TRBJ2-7,CASSGYYEQYF,TGTGCCAGCAGTGGTTACTACGAGCAGTACTTC
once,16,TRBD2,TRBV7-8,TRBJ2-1,CASSRTSGANYNEQFF,TGTGCCAGCAGCCGGACTAGCGGAGCCAACTACAATGAGCAGTTCTTC
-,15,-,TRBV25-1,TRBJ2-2,CASSDISRVAGELFF,TGTGCCAGCAGTGATATTTCACGGGTGGCCGGGGAGCTGTTTTTT
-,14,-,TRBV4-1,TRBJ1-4,CASSHFYTNEKLFF,TGCGCCAGCAGCCATTTCTATACTAATGAAAAACTGTTTTTT
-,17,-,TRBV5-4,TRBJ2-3,CASSPSPGLAKDDTQYF,TGTGCCAGCAGCCCTAGTCCGGGACTCGCAAAAGACGATACGCAGTATTTT
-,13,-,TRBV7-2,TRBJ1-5,CASSTVSNQPQHF,TGTGCCAGCAGCACCGTTAGCAATCAGCCCCAGCATTTT
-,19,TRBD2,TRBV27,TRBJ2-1,CASSLGFRTSGGPYNEQFF,TGTGCCAGCAGTTTAGGGTTTCGCACTAGCGGGGGGCCCTACAATGAGCAGTTCTTC
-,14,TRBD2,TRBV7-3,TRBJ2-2,CASSPSGSPGELFF,TGTGCCAGCAGCCCAAGCGGGAGTCCCGGGGAGCTGTTTTTT
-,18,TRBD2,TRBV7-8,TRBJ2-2,CASSPRLALAGAPGELFF,TGTGCCAGCAGCCCGCGGTTGGCGCTAGCGGGAGCCCCCGGGGAGCTGTTTTTT
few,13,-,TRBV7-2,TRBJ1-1,CASSSTGNTEAFF,TGTGCCAGCAGCAGTACAGGGAACACTGAAGCTTTCTTT
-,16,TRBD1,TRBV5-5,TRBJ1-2,CASSPTGQNTYYGYTF,TGTGCCAGCAGCCCCACGGGACAGAACACCTACTATGGCTACACCTTC
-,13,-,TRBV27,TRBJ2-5,CASSLQYQETQYF,TGTGCCAGCAGTCTCCAGTACCAAGAGACCCAGTACTTC
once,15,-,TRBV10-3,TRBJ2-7,CAISEGPGKDYEQYF,TGTGCCATCAGTGAAGGGCCCGGGAAAGATTACGAGCAGTACTTC
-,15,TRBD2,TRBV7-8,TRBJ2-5,CASRPELAGEETQYF,TGTGCCAGCAGGCCTGAACTAGCGGGAGAGGAGACCCAGTACTTC
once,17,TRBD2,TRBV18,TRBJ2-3,CASSLTSGRADGDTQYF,TGTGCCAGCTCACTTACTAGCGGGAGGGCCGATGGAGATACGCAGTATTTT
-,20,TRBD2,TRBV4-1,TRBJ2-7,CASSQVRPGAIAGKAYEQYF,TGCGCCAGCAGCCAAGTTCGCCCCGGGGCAATAGCGGGAAAGGCGTACGAGCAGTACTTC
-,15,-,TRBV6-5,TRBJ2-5,CASSYAEGGQETQYF,TGTGCCAGCAGTTACGCCGAAGGGGGCCAAGAGACCCAGTACTTC
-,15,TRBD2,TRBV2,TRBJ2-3,CASSGASGGQATQYF,TGTGCCAGCAGTGGAGCTAGCGGGGGTCAAGCTACGCAGTATTTT
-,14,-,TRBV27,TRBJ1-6,CASSLSQGESPLHF,TGTGCCAGCAGTTTAAGCCAGGGCGAGTCACCCCTCCACTTT
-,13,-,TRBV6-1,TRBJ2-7,CASSGAGHYEQYF,TGTGCCAGCAGTGGGGCAGGGCACTACGAGCAGTACTTC
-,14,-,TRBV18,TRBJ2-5,CASSPLISQETQYF,TGTGCCAGCTCACCACTGATCTCCCAAGAGACCCAGTACTTC
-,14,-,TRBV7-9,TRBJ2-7,CASSPWGTTYEQYF,TGTGCCAGCAGCCCCTGGGGGACCACCTACGAGCAGTACTTC
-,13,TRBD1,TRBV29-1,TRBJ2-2,CSGGQVNTGELFF,TGCAGCGGGGGACAGGTTAACACCGGGGAGCTGTTTTTT
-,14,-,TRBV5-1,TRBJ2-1,CASSLSVPNNEQFF,TGCGCCAGCAGCTTGTCCGTCCCCAACAATGAGCAGTTCTTC
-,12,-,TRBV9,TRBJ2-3,CASSVRTDTQYF,TGTGCCAGCAGCGTCCGCACAGATACGCAGTATTTT
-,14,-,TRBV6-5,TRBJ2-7,CASSYATEAYEQYF,TGTGCCAGCAGTTACGCCACAGAGGCCTACGAGCAGTACTTC
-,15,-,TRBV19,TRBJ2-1,CASSPPGLRLNEQFF,TGTGCCAGTAGTCCCCCGGGACTTCGGCTTAATGAGCAGTTCTTC
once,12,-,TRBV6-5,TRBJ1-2,CASRDTFYGYTF,TGTGCCAGCCGGGACACCTTCTATGGCTACACCTTC
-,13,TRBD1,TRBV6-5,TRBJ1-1,CASSERQGTEAFF,TGTGCCAGCAGTGAGCGACAGGGCACTGAAGCTTTCTTT
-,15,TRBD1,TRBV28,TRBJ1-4,CASSLNRGPDEKLFF,TGTGCCAGCAGTCTAAACAGGGGGCCGGATGAAAAACTGTTTTTT
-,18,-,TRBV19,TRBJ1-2,CASRLRGAGRFIDYGYTF,TGTGCCAGTAGGCTACGGGGGGCAGGTCGGTTTATAGACTATGGCTACACCTTC
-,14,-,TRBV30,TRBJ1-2,CAWSEGPPQGAYTF,TGTGCCTGGAGTGAAGGTCCCCCGCAGGGAGCCTACACCTTC
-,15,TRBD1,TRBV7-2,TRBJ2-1,CASSSDRGDYNEQFF,TGTGCCAGCAGCTCCGACAGGGGCGACTACAATGAGCAGTTCTTC
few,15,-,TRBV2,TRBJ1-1,CASSETRVSRVEAFF,TGTGCCAGCAGTGAAACCAGGGTTTCGCGAGTTGAAGCTTTCTTT
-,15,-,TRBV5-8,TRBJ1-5,CASSLAGSLGQPQHF,TGTGCCAGCAGCTTGGCAGGATCCCTCGGGCAGCCCCAGCATTTT
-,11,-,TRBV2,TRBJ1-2,CASRRDYGYTF,TGTGCCAGCAGGAGGGACTATGGCTACACCTTC
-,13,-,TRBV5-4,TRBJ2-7,CASSYRDGIRQYF,TGTGCCAGCAGCTATAGGGACGGGATTCGGCAGTACTTC
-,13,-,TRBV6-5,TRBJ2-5,CASSMTAKETQYF,TGTGCCAGCAGTATGACAGCCAAAGAGACCCAGTACTTC
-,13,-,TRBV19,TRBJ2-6,CASSGSGANVLTF,TGTGCCAGTAGCGGAAGTGGGGCCAACGTCCTGACTTTC